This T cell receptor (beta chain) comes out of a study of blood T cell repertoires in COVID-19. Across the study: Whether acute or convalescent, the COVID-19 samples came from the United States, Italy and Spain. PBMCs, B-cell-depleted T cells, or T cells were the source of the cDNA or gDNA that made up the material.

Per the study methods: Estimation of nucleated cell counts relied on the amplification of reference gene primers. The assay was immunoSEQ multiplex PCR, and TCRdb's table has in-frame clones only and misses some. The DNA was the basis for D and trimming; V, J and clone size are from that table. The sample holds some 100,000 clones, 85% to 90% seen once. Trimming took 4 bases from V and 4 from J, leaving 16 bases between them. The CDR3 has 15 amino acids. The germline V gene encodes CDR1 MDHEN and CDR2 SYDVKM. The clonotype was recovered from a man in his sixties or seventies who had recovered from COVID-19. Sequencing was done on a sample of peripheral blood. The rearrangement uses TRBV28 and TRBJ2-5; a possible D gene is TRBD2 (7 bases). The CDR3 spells CASSSPQGRGETQYF. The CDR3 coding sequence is TGTGCCAGCAGTTCCCCCCAGGGGAGGGGAGAGACCCAGTACTTC.